The 26 T cell receptor beta chains presented below share a single source sample, sequenced in a study of blood T cells in healthy people across ages (dated by TCRdb to the mid-2010s). Libraries were constructed by 5' RACE. Sequenced on an Illumina HiSeq 2500. A second roughly 6 to 11 cycle PCR used a sample-barcoded 5' primer and a J-beta primer mix. The public sequencing data were trimmed at Q25 with fastp and processed into clonotypes with MiXCR by TCRdb, which kept only in-frame beta chains. Entries are consolidated by CDR3 protein sequence, retaining the most common genes and DNA. Counted in this sample were about 570,000 distinct CDR3 sequences; 27% of them appeared once. The ten largest make up 18% of the sample. Sequences were obtained from blood. Every receptor here comes from a woman in her 70s in good health.

This clonotype occurred once. The chain couples TRBV4-3 to TRBJ2-2; D is possibly TRBD1 or TRBD2 (6 bases each). In germline, CDR1 is LGHNA, CDR2 YSLEER. The CDR3 sequence is 15 residues long. V shed 0 bases and J shed 9 bases, with 14 bases lying between them. In DNA form, the CDR3 reads TGCGCCAGCAGCCAAGATATCCGGGGGCCCAGGGAGCTGTTTTTT. This sequence encodes CASSQDIRGPRELFF.

V is TRBV29-1 and J is TRBJ1-2, with 10 bases identical to TRBD1. The CDR3 spans 13 residues. Germline V lookup: CDR1 SQVTM, CDR2 ANQGSEA. Trimming cost V 4 bases and J 5 bases; bases outside gene matches: 4. The CDR3 region has the DNA TGCAGCGTTGGGGGACAGGGGAGATATGGCTACACCTTC. Its translation: CSVGGQGRYGYTF.

The J gene is TRBJ1-3, the V gene TRBV9, with TRBD1 matching 7 bases. CDR3 length: 16 amino acids. Losses at the gene ends were 4 bases for V and 2 bases for J; bases not matched to a gene: 9. Germline CDR1 and CDR2: SGDLS and YYNGEE. In DNA, the CDR3 is TGTGCCAGCAGCCGAACAACAGGGGAAGCTGGAAACACCATATATTTT. Protein: CASSRTTGEAGNTIYF. Variable domain in full (rest from reference TRBV9 and TRBJ1-3): DSGVTQTPKHLITATGQRVTLRCSPRSGDLSVYWYQQSLDQGLQFLIQYYNGEERAKGNILERFSAQQFPDLHSELNLSSLELGDSALYFCASSRTTGEAGNTIYFGEGSWLTVV.

The chain joins TRBV2 to TRBJ2-1, with 8 bases that match TRBD2. The CDR3 sequence is 14 residues long. Germline V gene data show CDR1 as SNHLY and CDR2 as FYNNEI. Trimming at V came to 3 bases and at J to 12 bases, leaving 10 bases not matched to a gene. The CDR3 DNA is TGTGCCAGCAGTGACGAGCGGGGGACCGGTCCGCAGTTCTTC. Amino acids: CASSDERGTGPQFF.

This clonotype was observed a few times. The chain has TRBV7-9 and TRBJ1-1, with D maybe TRBD1 (5 bases). There are 12 residues in the CDR3. V lost 9 bases and J lost 1, with 9 bases in between. Germline lookup yields CDR1 SEHNR and CDR2 FQNEAQ (reference sequence). CDR3 DNA sequence: TGTGCCAGTCTGACAGAGAACACTGAAGCTTTCTTT. It translates to CASLTENTEAFF.

The chain joins TRBV20-1 to TRBJ1-1, with a tentative D call TRBD1 (6 bases). The V end lost 4 bases, the J end lost 3 bases, and 6 bases lay between the germline ends. Germline CDR1 and CDR2: DFQATT and SNEGSKA (reference sequence). The length of the CDR3 is 11 residues. The CDR3 DNA follows: TGCAGTGCTAAGGGGGACACTGAAGCTTTCTTT. Translated, it gives CSAKGDTEAFF.

J is TRBJ2-7 and V is TRBV7-2, with 7 bases fitting TRBD2. Per germline, CDR1 SGHTA and CDR2 FQGNSA. The CDR3 length is 14 residues. With 5 bases clipped from V and 9 bases from J, the junction kept 13 bases outside the gene matches. This chain's CDR3 is CASSVGLFGLGQYF. CDR3 DNA sequence: TGTGCCAGCAGCGTGGGACTATTCGGCCTCGGGCAGTACTTC.

This chain uses TRBV29-1 with TRBJ1-1; D perhaps matches TRBD1 (5 bases). CDR1 is SQVTM and CDR2 is ANQGSEA in the germline V gene. V was cut by 5 bases and J by 2 bases, with 12 bases left in between. The CDR3 loop spans 13 amino acids. The CDR3 spells CSVHPQGNTEAFF. Here the CDR3 DNA reads TGCAGCGTTCACCCCCAGGGTAACACTGAAGCTTTCTTT.

Details on this clonotype: A much larger clone is a single base away; this may be a read error. The genes are TRBV4-3 and TRBJ2-5; TRBD2 might be the D (6 bases). The CDR3 is 13 amino acids. Germline V gives CDR1 LGHNA, CDR2 YSLEER. Trimming shortened V by 5 bases and J by 11 bases, and 18 bases separated the two germline ends. The CDR3 loop is CASSSGPGRGQYF. The CDR3 coding sequence is TGCGCCAGCAGCTCGGGACCAGGCCGGGGGCAGTACTTC.

The table lists this clonotype with a few counts. The chain has TRBV5-1 and TRBJ2-1, with a tentative D call TRBD1 (5 bases). V lost 0 bases and J lost 13, with 17 bases in between. The germline gives CDR1 SGHRS, CDR2 YFSETQ. The CDR3 runs 14 residues. CDR3 in amino acids: CASSLASVSDSQFF. The CDR3 DNA reads TGCGCCAGCAGCTTGGCATCAGTTTCAGACAGTCAGTTCTTC.

The chain combines TRBV7-2 with TRBJ1-5; TRBD1 might be the D (6 bases). The germline V and J ends were trimmed by 2 bases and 7 bases, with 12 bases remaining between them. The CDR3 spans 14 residues. Germline CDR1 and CDR2: SGHTA and FQGNSA. The CDR3 here is CASSLKPGTQPQHF. CDR3 DNA: TGTGCCAGCAGCTTAAAACCAGGGACACAGCCCCAGCATTTT.

This clonotype was counted a few times. The chain is built from TRBV20-1 and TRBJ1-3; 8 bases fit TRBD1. Trimming at V came to 5 bases and at J to 0 bases, leaving 3 bases not matched to a gene. Germline CDR1 and CDR2: DFQATT and SNEGSKA (reference sequence). This CDR3 region has 14 residues. CDR3 sequence (DNA): TGCAGTGCTTGGACAGGGCCCTCTGGAAACACCATATATTTT. Protein: CSAWTGPSGNTIYF.

This chain uses TRBV3-1 with TRBJ1-1, with 8 bases aligning to TRBD1. The germline gives CDR1 LGHDT, CDR2 YNNKEL (reference sequence). Losses at the gene ends were 3 bases for V and 2 bases for J; bases not matched to a gene: 5. The CDR3 is 15 residues long. The CDR3 sequence is CASSQLDRENTEAFF. CDR3 coding DNA: TGTGCCAGCAGCCAGCTGGACAGGGAAAACACTGAAGCTTTCTTT.

This clonotype was picked up many times. V gene TRBV20-1 combines with J gene TRBJ1-1; no firm D call. The germline V gene encodes CDR1 DFQATT and CDR2 SNEGSKA (reference sequence). This CDR3 contains 13 residues. Deletions cut 0 bases from V and 1 base from J, with 6 bases between. The CDR3 DNA follows: TGCAGTGCTAGAGATCTCAGGAACACTGAAGCTTTCTTT. Amino acid sequence: CSARDLRNTEAFF.

This chain connects TRBV3-1 to TRBJ2-1; a possible D gene is TRBD2 (7 bases). Germline V CDR1 and CDR2: LGHDT, YNNKEL (reference sequence). The CDR3 spans 16 residues. The V end lost 1 base, the J end lost 1 base, and 11 bases lay between the germline ends. CDR3 nucleotide sequence: TGTGCCAGCAGCCAAGTTGGGGGGGCGTCCTACAATGAGCAGTTCTTC. This gives the protein CASSQVGGASYNEQFF.

The chain is built from TRBV5-1 and TRBJ2-4, with D perhaps TRBD1 (6 bases). CDR3 length: 12 residues. Germline V gives CDR1 SGHRS, CDR2 YFSETQ. The V end lost 6 bases, the J end lost 8 bases, and 12 bases lay between the germline ends. The DNA for the CDR3 is TGCGCCAGCAAGGTTCCAGGGGACATTCAGTACTTC. This sequence encodes CASKVPGDIQYF.

In this sample, this clonotype turned up a few times. The chain recombines TRBV6-1 with TRBJ2-6, with 9 bases identical to TRBD1. Germline lookup yields CDR1 MNHNS and CDR2 SASEGT. CDR3 size: 16 residues. After removal of 6 bases from V and 4 bases from J, the junction contained 7 bases not matched to a gene. The CDR3 nucleotides are TGTGCCAGCAGGGACAGGGGTAATTCAGGGGCCAACGTCCTGACTTTC. Protein sequence: CASRDRGNSGANVLTF.

Only a few counts were recorded for this clonotype. V and J are TRBV28 and TRBJ1-1, with TRBD1 matching 8 bases. Germline values: CDR1 MDHEN, CDR2 SYDVKM. The V and J ends lost 6 bases and 1 base, in that order; junction bases with no gene match: 10. The CDR3 is made up of 16 amino acids. The CDR3 loop is CASRAPGGAGNTEAFF. The CDR3 DNA follows: TGTGCCAGCAGGGCTCCAGGGGGCGCAGGGAACACTGAAGCTTTCTTT.

This clonotype was detected once. The chain joins TRBV12-3 or TRBV12-4 to TRBJ1-1; no clear D. There are 12 residues in the CDR3. V dropped 8 bases and J dropped 3 bases, with 10 bases sitting between them. CDR3: CASGDWDTEAFF. CDR3 DNA: TGTGCCAGCGGTGATTGGGACACTGAAGCTTTCTTT.

The V gene is TRBV3-1, the J gene TRBJ1-3, with unresolved D. The CDR3 covers 13 residues. Germline CDR1 is LGHDT and CDR2 is YNNKEL (reference sequence). Trimming left V 2 bases short and J 2 bases short, with 4 bases between. CDR3 residues: CASSQKAGNTIYF. CDR3 bases: TGTGCCAGCAGCCAAAAAGCTGGAAACACCATATATTTT.

In this sample, this clonotype turned up a few times. The rearrangement joins TRBV3-1 to TRBJ1-3; D ambiguous. Germline CDR1 reads LGHDT; CDR2 reads YNNKEL (reference sequence). V was trimmed by 0 bases and J by 0 bases, leaving 12 bases between them. The CDR3 contains 17 residues. The CDR3 here is CASSQELLAVSGNTIYF. In DNA form, the CDR3 reads TGTGCCAGCAGCCAAGAACTCTTGGCAGTCTCTGGAAACACCATATATTTT.

The rearrangement joins TRBV19 to TRBJ2-7, with D possibly TRBD2 on 5 matching bases. This CDR3 has 14 amino acids. V was cut by 6 bases and J by 7 bases, with 19 bases left in between. The germline gives CDR1 LNHDA, CDR2 SQIVND (reference sequence). CDR3 DNA sequence: TGTGCCAGTAGCCCGGGGATCAGCCATGGTGAGCAGTACTTC. This gives the protein CASSPGISHGEQYF.

Comments on this clonotype: A read error may explain this, as a much larger clone is one base away. The chain is built from TRBV12-3 or TRBV12-4 and TRBJ2-3, with D possibly matching TRBD2 (6 bases). This CDR3 contains 15 residues. The ends were cut back, 6 bases at V and 2 bases at J, with 15 bases in the middle. CDR3 coding DNA: TGTGCCAGCAGGCCCCCGGGACTGAACACAGATACGCAGTATTTT. Translation gives CASRPPGLNTDTQYF.

This clonotype was detected only a few times. A read error may account for a junction end that differs from germline. The chain is built from TRBV9 and TRBJ2-5; 9 bases line up with TRBD1. The CDR3 is 13 residues long. CDR1 SGDLS and CDR2 YYNGEE come from the germline V gene. The CDR3 is CASNRDREETQCF. DNA of the CDR3: TGTGCCAGCAACCGGGACAGGGAAGAGACCCAGTGCTTC.

J is TRBJ2-7 and V is TRBV7-2; 13 nucleotides match TRBD2. J lost 2 bases, V lost 5 bases, and 6 bases had no gene match. This CDR3 has 16 residues. The germline V gene has CDR1 SGHTA and CDR2 FQGNSA. For the CDR3, the DNA is TGTGCCAGCAGCCATGGGACTAGCGGGACCGCCTACGAGCAGTACTTC. It is translated as CASSHGTSGTAYEQYF.

This clonotype has just a few counts. The rearrangement uses TRBV7-9 and TRBJ2-7, with D uncertain. Germline CDR1 is SEHNR and CDR2 is FQNEAQ (reference sequence). This CDR3 has 15 residues. V gave up 5 bases and J gave up 1 base, with 15 bases separating them. The CDR3 reads CASSPSRYESYEQYF. The CDR3 nucleotides read TGTGCCAGCAGCCCCTCCCGCTATGAATCCTACGAGCAGTACTTC.